The rows below give T cell receptor beta chains drawn from one sample of a study of T cell changes during pregnancy in multiple sclerosis. This table comes from immunoSEQ multiplex PCR, and its TCRdb copy is limited to in-frame clones, with some not included. Seen here are approximately 30,000 clones, roughly 90% observed once, and the top ten hold around 4.3%. The input for sequencing was CD8+ T cells from peripheral blood mononuclear cells, taken after pregnancy. All receptors derive from a female donor with multiple sclerosis, enrolled in a pregnancy study. The CDR3 runs from the conserved cysteine through the conserved F or W. D genes are given only for firm matches. Where a row states a size, it is once, few, many or the class of an expanded clone; other rows omit it.

v_gene	abundance	j_gene	d_gene	CDR3aa	CDR3nt
TRBV5-6	-	TRBJ1-1	-	CASSSGGANTEAFF	TGTGCCAGCAGCTCCGGCGGAGCGAACACTGAAGCTTTCTTT
TRBV7-9	-	TRBJ1-4	-	CASSLQVEKLFF	TGTGCCAGCAGCTTACAGGTTGAAAAACTGTTTTTT
TRBV12-5	-	TRBJ2-2	-	CASGQDGGNTGELFF	TGTGCTAGTGGTCAGGACGGGGGGAACACCGGGGAGCTGTTTTTT
TRBV11-2	-	TRBJ2-7	-	CASSRGNEQYF	TGTGCCAGCAGTCGGGGAAACGAGCAGTACTTC
TRBV5-5	-	TRBJ2-7	TRBD2	CASSSPRGGVSYEQYF	TGTGCCAGCAGCTCCCCCCGGGGGGGGGTCTCCTACGAGCAGTACTTC
TRBV7-9	-	TRBJ2-7	-	CASSLDSPPYEQYF	TGTGCCAGCAGCTTAGACTCCCCCCCCTACGAGCAGTACTTC
TRBV27	-	TRBJ1-1	-	CATRQENTEAFF	TGTGCCACCCGCCAGGAGAACACTGAAGCTTTCTTT
TRBV27	-	TRBJ1-1	TRBD1	CASGTGGTEAFF	TGTGCCAGCGGGACAGGGGGGACTGAAGCTTTCTTT
TRBV10-3	-	TRBJ2-7	TRBD1	CAISELAGQGIIEQYF	TGTGCCATCAGTGAGCTCGCGGGACAGGGGATTATCGAGCAGTACTTC
TRBV5-1	-	TRBJ2-3	-	CASSEGDLGTDTQYF	TGCGCCAGCAGCGAGGGGGACCTTGGTACAGATACGCAGTATTTT
TRBV30	-	TRBJ1-6	-	CAWSVVWPSGATYNSPLHF	TGTGCCTGGAGTGTAGTCTGGCCGTCTGGAGCGACCTATAATTCACCCCTCCACTTT
TRBV7-3	-	TRBJ2-7	-	CASSPQAAGPSYEQYF	TGTGCCAGCAGCCCCCAAGCGGCGGGGCCTTCCTACGAGCAGTACTTC
TRBV19	-	TRBJ2-5	TRBD2	CASSIWAGDPQETQYF	TGTGCCAGTAGTATATGGGCGGGGGATCCTCAAGAGACCCAGTACTTC
TRBV19	-	TRBJ2-2	TRBD1	CASSFRQGVTGELFF	TGTGCCAGTAGCTTCCGGCAGGGGGTCACCGGGGAGCTGTTTTTT
TRBV4-1	-	TRBJ2-3	TRBD2	CASAGLAGGTSTDTQYF	TGCGCCAGCGCGGGACTAGCGGGGGGAACTAGCACAGATACGCAGTATTTT
TRBV9	-	TRBJ2-1	-	CASSPDSHNEQFF	TGTGCCAGCAGCCCTGACAGCCACAATGAGCAGTTCTTC
TRBV9	-	TRBJ2-7	-	CASSVSHSSYEQYF	TGTGCCAGCAGCGTAAGCCACTCATCCTACGAGCAGTACTTC
TRBV10-3	-	TRBJ2-1	-	CAISTTGSSSFEGEQFF	TGTGCCATCAGTACCACGGGCAGTAGCAGCTTTGAGGGTGAGCAGTTCTTC
TRBV15	-	TRBJ2-1	-	CATSPHSNEQFF	TGTGCCACCAGCCCACACAGTAATGAGCAGTTCTTC
TRBV9	-	TRBJ2-7	-	CASSSPGYEQYF	TGTGCCAGCAGCTCCCCGGGCTACGAGCAGTACTTC
TRBV27	-	TRBJ1-2	TRBD1	CASSLGQGKYGYTF	TGTGCCAGCAGTTTAGGACAGGGGAAGTATGGCTACACCTTC
TRBV9	-	TRBJ1-1	-	CASSAQANTEAFF	TGTGCCAGCAGCGCACAGGCGAACACTGAAGCTTTCTTT
TRBV7-9	-	TRBJ2-1	TRBD2	CASSLVAGGHSEQFF	TGTGCCAGCAGCTTAGTAGCGGGGGGGCATAGTGAGCAGTTCTTC
TRBV4-3	-	TRBJ2-1	TRBD2	CASSQELAGALPPQFF	TGCGCCAGCAGCCAAGAGCTAGCGGGGGCCCTTCCGCCGCAGTTCTTC
TRBV5-1	-	TRBJ1-2	-	CASSPGNGYTF	TGCGCCAGCAGCCCCGGGAACGGCTACACCTTC
TRBV4-3	few	TRBJ2-1	TRBD2	CASSQALGGGSDEQFF	TGCGCCAGCAGCCAAGCTCTGGGGGGAGGGAGCGATGAGCAGTTCTTC